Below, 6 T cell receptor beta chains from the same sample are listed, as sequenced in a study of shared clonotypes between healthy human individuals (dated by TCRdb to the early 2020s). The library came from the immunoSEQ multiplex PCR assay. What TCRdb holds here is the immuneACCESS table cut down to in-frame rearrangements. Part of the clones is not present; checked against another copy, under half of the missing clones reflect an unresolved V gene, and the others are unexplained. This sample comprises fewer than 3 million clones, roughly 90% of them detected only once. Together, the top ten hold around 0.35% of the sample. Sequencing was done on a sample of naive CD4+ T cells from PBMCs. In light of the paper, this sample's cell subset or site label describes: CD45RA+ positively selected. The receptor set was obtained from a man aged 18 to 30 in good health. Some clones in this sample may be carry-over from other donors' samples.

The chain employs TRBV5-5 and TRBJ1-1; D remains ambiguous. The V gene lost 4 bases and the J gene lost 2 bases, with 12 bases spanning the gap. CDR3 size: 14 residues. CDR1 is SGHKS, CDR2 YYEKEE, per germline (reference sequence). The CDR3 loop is CASSNRPTNTEAFF. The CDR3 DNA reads TGTGCCAGCAGCAACCGACCGACTAACACTGAAGCTTTCTTT.

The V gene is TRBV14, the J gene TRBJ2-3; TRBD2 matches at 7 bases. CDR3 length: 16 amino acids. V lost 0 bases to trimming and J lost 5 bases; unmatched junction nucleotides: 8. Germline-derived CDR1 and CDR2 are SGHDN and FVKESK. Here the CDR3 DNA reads TGTGCCAGCAGCCAAGATCTTTTAGGCGGGAGAGATACGCAGTATTTT. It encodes CASSQDLLGGRDTQYF.

For the CDR3, the DNA is TGTGCCAGCACGAAGCCCGGGGGACAGAGGTCCGGGGAGCTGTTTTTT. Translated: CASTKPGGQRSGELFF. The chain has TRBV28 and TRBJ2-2, with D possibly matching TRBD1 (7 bases). Germline V gives CDR1 MDHEN, CDR2 SYDVKM. Trimming pared 7 bases from V and 6 bases from J, leaving 21 bases between. This CDR3 spans 16 amino acids.

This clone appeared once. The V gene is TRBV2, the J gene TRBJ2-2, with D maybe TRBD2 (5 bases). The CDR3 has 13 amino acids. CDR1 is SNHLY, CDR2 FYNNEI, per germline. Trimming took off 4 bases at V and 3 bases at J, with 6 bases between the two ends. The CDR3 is CASSGTYTGELFF. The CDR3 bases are TGTGCCAGCAGTGGGACTTACACCGGGGAGCTGTTTTTT.

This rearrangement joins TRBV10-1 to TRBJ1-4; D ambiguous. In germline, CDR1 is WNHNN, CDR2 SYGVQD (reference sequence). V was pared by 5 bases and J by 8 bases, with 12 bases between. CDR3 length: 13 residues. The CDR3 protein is CASSFYIGEKLFF. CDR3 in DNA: TGCGCCAGCAGTTTTTATATCGGGGAAAAACTGTTTTTT.

CDR3: CASSWSKDTGSGSYEQYF. In DNA form, the CDR3 reads TGTGCCAGCAGTTGGAGCAAAGACACAGGGTCTGGCTCCTACGAGCAGTACTTC. The gene calls are TRBV27 and TRBJ2-7, with D possibly matching TRBD1 (6 bases). Germline V gene lookup returns CDR1 MNHEY and CDR2 SMNVEV (reference sequence). This CDR3 comprises 18 residues. The V gene lost 4 bases and the J gene lost 0 bases, with 22 bases spanning the gap.